This TCR beta chain appears in the sequencing data of a study of blood T cell repertoires in COVID-19 (TCRdb year 2020). Regarding the study in general: Samples covering the acute and convalescent phases of COVID-19 were provided by collaborators in the United States, Italy and Spain. The prospective study material was composed of cDNA or gDNA derived from T cells, B-cell-depleted T cells, or PBMCs. Deeply sampled blood TCRbeta repertoires from subjects exposed to, actively infected with, or recovered from COVID-19 were included in the dataset. The repertoires were made available in a free public database intended to serve as a resource for research on the immune response to SARS-CoV-2. The samples were drawn from the first 160 participants of the ongoing ImmuneRACE study and from 950 to 1,500 subjects provided by 6 global collaborators. The sample metadata nearly always contained a de-identified subject ID, COVID-19 status, age in years and sex. Where HLA class I and class II types were available, the types were taken from metadata supplied by the sample provider, not from assay-based typing.

Concerning this clone itself: What this receptor recognizes is not known. It has no much larger one-base neighbor in the sample; base qualities were not kept.

The CDR3 runs 14 residues from the cysteine to the phenylalanine. The DNA shown is the 42-base CDR3, in frame from base 1. After removal of 4 bases from V and 5 bases from J, the junction retains 8 bases not matched to a gene. According to the germline V gene, CDR1 reads SGHRS and CDR2 reads YFSETQ. The immunoSEQ Assay, a bias-controlled multiplex PCR, was used to amplify TCRbeta CDR3 regions from genomic DNA. Per the source publication's procedure: The number of nucleated cells in each sample was estimated by amplification of reference gene primers within the assay. To quantify the absolute abundance of each unique TCRbeta CDR3 rearrangement, sequence reads were collapsed and filtered. For each sample, productive Simpson clonality was calculated as the square root of Simpson's diversity index over productive rearrangements. The immuneACCESS repertoire file appears here via TCRdb, limited to in-frame rearrangements. These files lack a portion of the clones; in checked studies, under half of the deficit traces to unresolved V genes, and the cause of the others is not known. D and trimming were read from the DNA, whereas the V and J calls and clone size are those reported in that table. Across this sample there are about 47,000 clones, with over 70% seen only once. The top ten clones comprise 20% to 30% of the sample.

Here is what the overall study found, with its caveats: The amount of clinical and demographic metadata varied by source and participant and was provided uncurated.

The collaborating institutions used their own protocols to collect whole blood in K2EDTA tubes. For TCRbeta analysis, collaborators shipped samples in one of three forms: frozen whole blood, isolated PBMCs, or DNA extracted from either of those sample types. This sequence was found in a woman in her sixties with acute or convalescent COVID-19. The V and J genes are TRBV5-1 and TRBJ1-1; 7 junctional bases match TRBD1. The sample taken for sequencing was peripheral blood. The nucleotides read TGCGCCAGCAGCCCCCGGACAGGCTTAACTGAAGCTTTCTTT. It codes for CASSPRTGLTEAFF. Reference TRBV5-1 and TRBJ1-1 genes cover what lies past the CDR3, so the full variable domain is KAGVTQTPRYLIKTRGQQVTLSCSPISGHRSVSWYQQTPGQGLQFLFEYFSETQRNKGNFPGRFSGRQFSNSRSEMNVSTLELGDSALYLCASSPRTGLTEAFFGQGTRLTVV.